This T cell receptor (beta chain) was sequenced during a study of T cell clonality in common variable immunodeficiency. Sequenced by immunoSEQ multiplex PCR; TCRdb stores in-frame clones only, minus some. The table records 51,000 or so clones without singletons, the ten largest covering more than 2%. Note on this clone: Its antigen remains unknown. The read terminates 3 residues before the CDR3 end, so the remaining end is supplied by the germline J gene.

General study results and limits: TCRbeta clonality was increased in CVID versus healthy controls. Reportedly, TCR beta sequences from common variable immunodeficiency showed fewer deletions and N-nucleotide insertions.

The CDR3 is made up of 14 amino acids. V shed 5 bases and J shed 4 bases, with 12 bases lying between them. Germline V lookup: CDR1 SEHNR, CDR2 FQNEAQ (reference sequence). The sequence derives from a person between 18 and 70 years old in good health. The chain recombines TRBV7-9 with TRBJ2-1; weak D call: TRBD2 (6 bases). Specimen: peripheral blood mononuclear cells. The CDR3 loop reads CASSPPGVYNEQFF. CDR3 bases read: TGTGCCAGCAGCCCACCGGGGGTATACAATGAG.